The rows below give T cell receptor beta chains drawn from one sample of a study of patients and donors after allogeneic stem cell transplantation. A single record per CDR3 protein comes from TCRdb applying MiXCR to the RT-PCR reads. The sample includes 190,000 or so distinct CDR3 sequences, 35% to 50% of them seen just once. The sequencing sample was made of blood, either unsorted or a sorted T cell fraction (not recorded which). These TCRs come from a human donor who was either an allogeneic HSCT recipient or a stem cell or donor lymphocyte infusion donor (not recorded which). It is not recorded whose cells these are; they may come from a transplant donor. Each CDR3 is given with its conserved first and last residue. The order of the fields is V gene, J gene, CDR3 protein.

TRBV4-2	TRBJ2-7	CASSQDRLAGRHEQYF
TRBV7-8	TRBJ2-3	CASSLLPGITDTQYF
TRBV14	TRBJ2-1	CASSRRQGFYNEQFF
TRBV12-3/TRBV12-4	TRBJ2-5	CASSDGTSGEQETQYF
TRBV29-1	TRBJ2-3	CSAANTIAESTDTQYF
TRBV5-1	TRBJ1-2	CASSLEGLGANYGYTF
TRBV12-3/TRBV12-4	TRBJ1-2	CASSNRQGFYGYTF
TRBV27	TRBJ2-7	CASSRGTEYYEQYF
TRBV24-1	TRBJ1-2	CATSDSPREGGYTF
TRBV3-1	TRBJ1-2	CASSQASVRITYTF
TRBV7-2	TRBJ1-5	CASSLWSEGGNQPQHF
TRBV11-2	TRBJ1-1	CASSLGDRENTEAFF
TRBV20-1	TRBJ1-1	CSADGQDGMNTEAFF
TRBV4-1	TRBJ2-1	CASSQRLAGENEQFF
TRBV12-3/TRBV12-4	TRBJ2-5	CASSLVTSGSGETQYF
TRBV30	TRBJ2-2	CAWSVNTGELFF
TRBV3-1	TRBJ2-7	CASSQDLAFSYEQYF
TRBV9	TRBJ2-7	CASSVAGQGDEQYF
TRBV4-1	TRBJ2-5	CASSQDRVAGVGWETQYF
TRBV5-6	TRBJ1-2	CASSPGGLNGYTF
TRBV7-9	TRBJ2-1	CASSWSGTRNEQFF
TRBV7-8	TRBJ1-1	CASSLWYLRGTEAFF
TRBV5-1	TRBJ1-2	CASSLAGTGGYGYTF
TRBV29-1	TRBJ1-2	CSVETLRGFGYGYTF
TRBV9	TRBJ1-1	CASSVGLPNTEAFF
TRBV6-5	TRBJ2-5	CASSYAALGQETQYF
TRBV10-3	TRBJ2-1	CAISEWRGGEQFF
TRBV2	TRBJ2-2	CASSGASGRVGELFF
TRBV5-1	TRBJ1-2	CASSPGDGGYTF
TRBV5-1	TRBJ2-1	CASSYGLAGGINEQFF
TRBV4-1	TRBJ2-1	CASRGGLAGDYNEQFF
TRBV18	TRBJ1-5	CASSPGLSNQPQHF
TRBV7-2	TRBJ1-2	CASSLLPGQSANYGYTF
TRBV4-3	TRBJ1-3	CASSQDKGSGNTIYF
TRBV27	TRBJ2-7	CASSLLRDSYEQYF
TRBV20-1	TRBJ2-2	CSAREPHGDPNTGELFF
TRBV5-6	TRBJ2-7	CASSLEWGSYEQYF
TRBV5-6	TRBJ2-3	CASTLVAGEPADTQYF
TRBV7-6	TRBJ2-3	CASSLGGLLSTDTQYF
TRBV12-3/TRBV12-4	TRBJ1-6	CASSPEWTSGYSPLHF
TRBV27	TRBJ1-2	CASRITGGIYGYTF
TRBV29-1	TRBJ1-6	CSVAEGAGSPLHF
TRBV19	TRBJ1-6	CASSEGEPSPLHF
TRBV4-1	TRBJ1-1	CASSHPRQGTEAFF
TRBV7-3	TRBJ1-1	CASSSQGGTEAFF
TRBV7-2	TRBJ1-4	CASSSNRGPSEKLFF
TRBV7-9	TRBJ1-6	CASSLERRINSPLHF
TRBV29-1	TRBJ2-7	CSVEGGQGEIYEQYF
TRBV4-1	TRBJ1-2	CASSQRSIRQGWGNYGYTF
TRBV27	TRBJ1-1	CASSLGVGYEAFF
TRBV29-1	TRBJ1-1	CSVTVGEAFF
TRBV7-9	TRBJ1-1	CASSLGGTGRTEAFF
TRBV6-5	TRBJ2-3	CASSYGWADTQYF
TRBV9	TRBJ2-5	CASSVETGGGETQYF
TRBV5-1	TRBJ1-2	CASSLNPGTYGYTF
TRBV4-3	TRBJ1-2	CASSQDSAGTPYGYTF
TRBV28	TRBJ2-3	CASSLLLAGAADTQYF
TRBV12-3/TRBV12-4	TRBJ1-2	CASSRSQTSYGYTF
TRBV4-3	TRBJ1-2	CASSLRVNRRFLANYGYTF
TRBV20-1	TRBJ1-1	CSVRGRPLEAFF